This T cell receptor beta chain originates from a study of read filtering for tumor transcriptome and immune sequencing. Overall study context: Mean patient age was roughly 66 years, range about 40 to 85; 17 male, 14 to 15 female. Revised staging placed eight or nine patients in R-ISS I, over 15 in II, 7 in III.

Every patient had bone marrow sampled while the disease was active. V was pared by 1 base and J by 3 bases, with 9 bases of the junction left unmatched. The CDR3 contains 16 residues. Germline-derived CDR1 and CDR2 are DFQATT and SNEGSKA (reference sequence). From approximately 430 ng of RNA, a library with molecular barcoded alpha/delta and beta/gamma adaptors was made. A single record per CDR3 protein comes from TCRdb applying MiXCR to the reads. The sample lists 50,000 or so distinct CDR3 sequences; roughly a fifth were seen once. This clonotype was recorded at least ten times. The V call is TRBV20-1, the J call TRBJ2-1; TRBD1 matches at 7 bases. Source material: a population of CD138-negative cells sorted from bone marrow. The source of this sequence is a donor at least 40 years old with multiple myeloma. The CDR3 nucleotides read TGCAGTGCTAGAGCATCTGGGACAGAAGTCTACAATGAGCAGTTCTTC. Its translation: CSARASGTEVYNEQFF.